A selection of T cell receptor beta chains follows, all from one sample in a study of cytomegalovirus exposure and HLA in healthy donors. The data were produced by immunoSEQ multiplex PCR, yet TCRdb's version contains in-frame clones alone and is incomplete. Of 180,000 or so clones in the sample, 9.5% were seen once. Sequencing used PBMCs. These TCRs come from a woman aged 25 to 39 in good health and CMV-seropositive. The CDR3 runs from the conserved cysteine through the conserved F or W. D genes are given only for firm matches. Expanded clones get a size class; other rows say once, few or many, or leave the size out.

clone size,J gene,D gene,V gene,CDR3 protein,CDR3 DNA
few,TRBJ2-5,TRBD2,TRBV15,CATTRGTSGRLETQYF,TGTGCCACCACCAGGGGGACTAGCGGGAGGCTAGAGACCCAGTACTTC
.,TRBJ1-2,.,TRBV7-6,CASSPGVYGYTF,TGTGCCAGCAGTCCAGGGGTATATGGCTACACCTTC
.,TRBJ1-2,TRBD1,TRBV30,CAWRLTGAYAGYTF,TGTGCCTGGAGGCTGACAGGGGCCTATGCGGGCTACACCTTC
few,TRBJ2-7,.,TRBV6-5,CAGKAVTVAYEQYF,TGTGCCGGAAAGGCCGTGACAGTCGCCTACGAGCAGTACTTC
.,TRBJ2-3,TRBD2,TRBV5-1,CASSLTSGGADTQYF,TGCGCCAGCAGCTTGACTAGCGGGGGGGCAGATACGCAGTATTTT
few,TRBJ2-1,TRBD2,TRBV18,CASSPASGSYNEQFF,TGTGCCAGCTCACCGGCTAGCGGCTCCTACAATGAGCAGTTCTTC
.,TRBJ2-7,TRBD2,TRBV19,CASSPPRLALYEQYF,TGTGCCAGTAGTCCACCCCGACTAGCCCTCTACGAGCAGTACTTC
few,TRBJ2-7,TRBD2,TRBV18,CASSPYRPLLAGTYEQYF,TGTGCCAGCTCACCATATCGGCCCCTACTAGCGGGAACCTACGAGCAGTACTTC
few,TRBJ2-1,.,TRBV6-6,CASSYRNEQFF,TGTGCCAGCAGTTATCGGAATGAGCAGTTCTTC
.,TRBJ1-2,TRBD1,TRBV29-1,CSVGDPGQGKGYTF,TGCAGCGTTGGGGATCCGGGACAGGGAAAGGGCTACACCTTC
few,TRBJ1-2,TRBD1,TRBV10-2,CASQGAGYGYTF,TGCGCCAGTCAGGGGGCCGGCTATGGCTACACCTTC